Each of the 26 T cell receptor beta chains below was sequenced from the same sample in a study of blood T cell repertoires in COVID-19. Sequencing used immunoSEQ multiplex PCR; TCRdb keeps in-frame clones, though not all of them. The table shows a few hundred thousand clones, with 83% occurring only once. Material for sequencing was peripheral blood. All receptors come from a woman aged 50 to 60 with acute or convalescent COVID-19.

V and J are TRBV3-1 (or the pseudogene TRBV3-2) and TRBJ2-1; 14 nucleotides align to TRBD2. CDR1 and CDR2 (germline): LGHDT, YNNKEL (reference sequence). J gave up 6 bases and V 4 bases, and 5 bases lay outside the gene matches. The length of the CDR3 is 16 residues. The CDR3 DNA follows: TGTGCCAGCAGCCTGGGACTAGCGGGAGTCCGCAATGAGCAGTTCTTC. It encodes CASSLGLAGVRNEQFF.

As regards this clone: It may be a read error: a sequence one base away is much more abundant. The chain couples TRBV27 to TRBJ1-2; maybe TRBD1 (6 bases). This CDR3 has 13 amino acids. The V and J ends lost 3 bases and 4 bases respectively, with 9 bases between them. CDR1 and CDR2 from the germline V gene are MNHEY and SMNVEV (reference sequence). The CDR3 is CASSFQGSYGYTF. CDR3 coding DNA: TGTGCCAGCAGTTTCCAGGGGAGCTATGGCTACACCTTC.

The chain employs TRBV5-8 and TRBJ2-1, with D maybe TRBD1 (5 bases). Germline CDR1 SGHTS, CDR2 YDEGEE. V gave up 0 bases and J gave up 8 bases, with 6 bases separating them. CDR3 length: 12 residues. The CDR3 nucleotides are TGTGCCAGCAGCTTGGTAGGGGATGAGCAGTTCTTC. Its translation: CASSLVGDEQFF.

V is TRBV5-1 and J is TRBJ1-2; 9 nucleotides agree with TRBD1. This CDR3 has 13 residues. CDR1 is SGHRS and CDR2 is YFSETQ in the germline V gene. Losses at the gene ends were 2 bases for V and 8 bases for J; bases not matched to a gene: 4. As DNA, the CDR3 is TGCGCCAGCAGCTTTACAGGGGGCAAAGGCTACACCTTC. This codes for CASSFTGGKGYTF. Variable domain in full (rest from reference TRBV5-1 and TRBJ1-2): KAGVTQTPRYLIKTRGQQVTLSCSPISGHRSVSWYQQTPGQGLQFLFEYFSETQRNKGNFPGRFSGRQFSNSRSEMNVSTLELGDSALYLCASSFTGGKGYTFGSGTRLTVV.

The V call is TRBV6-5, the J call TRBJ1-2; D might be TRBD1 (5 bases). Deletions cut 0 bases from V and 8 bases from J, with 13 bases between. Germline V lookup: CDR1 MNHEY, CDR2 SVGAGI. CDR3 length equals 14 residues. CDR3: CASSYSAGKGGYTF. The DNA of the CDR3 is TGTGCCAGCAGTTACTCGGCAGGGAAAGGGGGCTACACCTTC.

The rearrangement uses TRBV7-6 and TRBJ1-5; maybe TRBD1 (6 bases). Germline V lookup: CDR1 SGHVS, CDR2 FNYEAQ. V was clipped by 4 bases and J by 5 bases, with 27 bases between them. The CDR3 length is 19 residues. As DNA, the CDR3 is TGTGCCAGCAGCTCTCCGGGACAAAAGGTCGCAGCAAAGGATCAGCCCCAGCATTTT. It is translated as CASSSPGQKVAAKDQPQHF.

V and J are TRBV9 and TRBJ2-7; D unresolved. Trimming cost V 6 bases and J 12 bases, with 7 bases left between them. CDR1 is SGDLS, CDR2 YYNGEE, per germline. CDR3 size: 8 residues. The CDR3 DNA reads TGTGCCAGCAAAAGCTCGTACGTC. This gives the protein CASKSSYV.

V usage is TRBV12-3 or TRBV12-4 and J usage is TRBJ2-2, with a weak D call TRBD2 (5 bases). V was trimmed by 2 bases and J by 9 bases, leaving 10 bases between them. This CDR3 has 13 amino acids. The chain's CDR3 is CASSLSGIRELFF. The CDR3 region has the DNA TGTGCCAGCAGTTTATCGGGGATCCGGGAGCTGTTTTTT.

The rearrangement links TRBV9 to TRBJ1-5, with D uncertain. In germline, CDR1 is SGDLS, CDR2 YYNGEE. This CDR3 is built from 13 residues. The germline V and J ends were trimmed by 0 bases and 5 bases, with 6 bases remaining between them. DNA for the CDR3: TGTGCCAGCAGCGTAGATTCAGATCAGCCCCAGCATTTT. This sequence encodes CASSVDSDQPQHF.

This chain connects TRBV28 to TRBJ2-5; TRBD1 matches at 9 bases. V lost 4 bases and J lost 5; bases outside the gene matches: 11. The length of the CDR3 is 16 residues. From germline, CDR1 is MDHEN and CDR2 SYDVKM. CDR3 residues: CASSSFGQGMGETQYF. In DNA, the CDR3 is TGTGCCAGCAGTTCCTTCGGACAGGGGATGGGGGAGACCCAGTACTTC.

The sample holds a few counts of this clone. The rearrangement joins TRBV24-1 to TRBJ2-3; 7 nucleotides line up with TRBD2. The germline V gene encodes CDR1 KGHDR and CDR2 SFDVKD. This CDR3 region has 15 residues. After removal of 7 bases from V and 3 bases from J, the junction contained 9 bases not matched to a gene. CDR3 region: CATSRASGGTDTQYF. CDR3 DNA sequence: TGTGCCACCAGCCGTGCTAGCGGAGGTACAGATACGCAGTATTTT.

This clone was observed a few times. The gene calls are TRBV3-1 (or the pseudogene TRBV3-2) and TRBJ1-3; D unclear. The V end lost 4 bases, the J end lost 4 bases, and 8 bases lay between the germline ends. CDR1 is LGHDT and CDR2 is YNNKEL in the germline V gene (reference sequence). There are 13 residues in the CDR3. CDR3 sequence: CASSPRGGNTIYF. The DNA of the CDR3 is TGTGCCAGCAGCCCCCGAGGGGGAAACACCATATATTTT.

CDR3 bases: TGCGCCAGCACTTCATCCGGGACTAGCGGGGATCAGTACTTC. It yields the protein CASTSSGTSGDQYF. The chain has TRBV5-1 and TRBJ2-7, with 13 positions matching TRBD2. Germline V lookup: CDR1 SGHRS, CDR2 YFSETQ. With 6 bases clipped from V and 10 bases from J, the junction kept 10 bases outside the gene matches. This CDR3 contains 14 residues.

The rearrangement joins TRBV25-1 to TRBJ1-1; D perhaps matches TRBD1 (5 bases). Germline V gene sequence: CDR1 MGHDK, CDR2 SYGVNS. V dropped 2 bases and J dropped 11 bases, with 12 bases sitting between them. The CDR3 is 12 residues long. DNA for the CDR3: TGTGCCAGCAGTGAAACTCGGGGGACGGCTTTCTTT. It yields the protein CASSETRGTAFF.

The V call is TRBV7-2, the J call TRBJ2-7; 11 bases map to TRBD2. V lost 3 bases to trimming and J lost 7 bases; unmatched junction nucleotides: 5. Germline assignment: CDR1 SGHTA and CDR2 FQGNSA. This CDR3 contains 14 residues. For the CDR3, the DNA is TGTGCCAGCAGCTTCATAGCGGGAGGGCATGAGCAGTACTTC. It specifies CASSFIAGGHEQYF.

The chain joins TRBV7-9 to TRBJ1-1; no firm D call. Trimming stripped 6 bases from V and 0 bases from J, with 11 bases between. The CDR3 is made up of 14 amino acids. The V gene's germline CDR1 is SEHNR and CDR2 FQNEAQ (reference sequence). The CDR3 region has the DNA TGTGCCAGCAGTTTCGAAACAATGAACACTGAAGCTTTCTTT. Translated, it gives CASSFETMNTEAFF.

CDR3 amino acids: CASSIGLTTGGQPQHF. The CDR3 region has the DNA TGTGCCAGTAGTATAGGTCTTACGACAGGGGGTCAGCCCCAGCATTTT. The rearrangement uses TRBV19 and TRBJ1-5; 9 bases align to TRBD1. J was trimmed by 6 bases and V by 1 base; bases with no gene match: 7. The CDR3 runs 16 residues. Per germline, CDR1 LNHDA and CDR2 SQIVND (reference sequence).

The V gene is TRBV3-1 (or the pseudogene TRBV3-2), the J gene TRBJ1-3; 11 bases fit TRBD1. The germline gives CDR1 LGHDT, CDR2 YNNKEL (reference sequence). The CDR3 has 16 amino acids. V trimming: 4 bases; J trimming: 4 bases; junction bases outside the gene matches: 6. The CDR3 bases are TGTGCCAGCAGCCTGGGGACAGGGGGTTCAGGAAACACCATATATTTT. As protein: CASSLGTGGSGNTIYF.

The chain links TRBV4-1 to TRBJ2-2, with 7 bases matching TRBD1. This CDR3 is built from 18 residues. V gave up 1 base and J gave up 4 bases; unmatched junction bases: 12. Per the germline V gene, CDR1 is MGHRA and CDR2 is YSYEKL. The CDR3 DNA reads as TGCGCCAGCAGCCAAGTTAGGGGGACAGCGGATTCCACCGGGGAGCTGTTTTTT. Amino acids: CASSQVRGTADSTGELFF.

The chain uses TRBV7-8 and TRBJ2-1; D is uncertain. Looked up from germline, CDR1 is SGHVS and CDR2 is FQNEAQ. Trimming took off 7 bases at V and 7 bases at J, with 17 bases between the two ends. The length of the CDR3 is 14 residues. The CDR3 loop is CASTHVQAWNEQFF. CDR3 in DNA: TGTGCCAGCACCCACGTGCAGGCCTGGAATGAGCAGTTCTTC.

This clone was detected a few times. V and J are TRBV7-9 and TRBJ1-4; 11 nucleotides align to TRBD1. J gave up 4 bases and V 4 bases, and 8 bases lay outside the gene matches. The germline V gene encodes CDR1 SEHNR and CDR2 FQNEAQ (reference sequence). This CDR3 has 17 residues. CDR3 amino acids: CASSSRTGGRSNEKLFF. In DNA, the CDR3 is TGTGCCAGCAGCTCCCGGACAGGGGGCCGGAGTAATGAAAAACTGTTTTTT.

This clone was counted a few times. V usage is TRBV14 and J usage is TRBJ1-6, with D uncertain. There are 14 residues in the CDR3. Trimming cost V 1 base and J 9 bases, with 10 bases left between them. Germline V lookup: CDR1 SGHDN, CDR2 FVKESK. The CDR3 nucleotides are TGTGCCAGCAGCCAAGCGAGAAGCCCTTCACCCCTCCACTTT. Protein: CASSQARSPSPLHF.

The V and J genes are TRBV24-1 and TRBJ2-1; tentatively, D is TRBD2 (5 bases). Trimming stripped 6 bases from V and 4 bases from J, with 15 bases between. CDR1 is KGHDR and CDR2 is SFDVKD in the germline V gene. The length of the CDR3 is 15 residues. This CDR3 is CATSTGNSGYNEQFF. DNA for the CDR3: TGTGCCACCAGTACGGGGAACTCGGGATACAATGAGCAGTTCTTC.

The chain employs TRBV14 and TRBJ2-5; the D is unclear. Trimming pared 4 bases from V and 5 bases from J, leaving 8 bases between. The germline V gene encodes CDR1 SGHDN and CDR2 FVKESK. The CDR3 length is 12 residues. CDR3 sequence (DNA): TGTGCCAGCAGCCTAAACCGGGAGACCCAGTACTTC. This translates into CASSLNRETQYF.

The rearrangement uses TRBV28 and TRBJ2-1; the match to TRBD1 covers 9 bases. The CDR3 has 14 residues. CDR1 and CDR2 from the germline V gene are MDHEN and SYDVKM. Trimming removed 6 bases from V and 4 bases from J; junction bases left unmatched: 4. The CDR3: CASRGQGGYNEQFF. For the CDR3, the DNA is TGTGCCAGCAGGGGACAGGGTGGGTACAATGAGCAGTTCTTC.

This clone has more than one count but fewer than ten. The chain uses TRBV12-3 or TRBV12-4 and TRBJ2-5; the D gene is possibly TRBD1 (5 bases). The CDR3 sequence is 12 residues long. Trimming cost V 6 bases and J 3 bases, with 8 bases left between them. The CDR3 sequence is CASSRREETQYF. In DNA, the CDR3 is TGTGCCAGCAGCCGCAGGGAAGAGACCCAGTACTTC.